This T cell receptor (beta chain) was sequenced in a study of T cells after somatic rescue of genetic block. Clones were read by immunoSEQ multiplex PCR, and TCRdb kept only the in-frame ones, dropping some. The table records about 70,000 clones, 92% of them present only once. Unmatched junction bases numbered 9, after V lost 6 bases and J lost 5 bases. There are 15 residues in the CDR3. Germline V gene data show CDR1 as KGHSH and CDR2 as LQKENI. This clone was detected once. The sequence came from a man between 35 and 55 years old. The chain links TRBV18 to TRBJ2-2; TRBD1 aligns across 7 bases. Sequencing input: peripheral blood mononuclear cells (PBMCs). Here the CDR3 DNA reads TGTGCCAGCTCGCCAACCGACAGGGCGACCGGGGAGCTGTTTTTT. Amino acid sequence: CASSPTDRATGELFF.